The T cell receptor (beta chain) under discussion was sequenced for a study of blood T cell repertoires in COVID-19 (dated by TCRdb to 2018 to 2021). Background on the whole study: Samples from collaborators originated in the United States, Italy and Spain and spanned both the acute and convalescent phases of COVID-19. A de-identified subject ID, COVID-19 status, age in years and sex were almost always included in the sample metadata. The material from the prospective study consisted of cDNA or gDNA derived from T cells, B-cell-depleted T cells, or PBMCs. Where available, HLA class I and class II types were obtained from metadata supplied by the sample provider rather than from assay-based typing. Samples came from the ongoing ImmuneRACE study (first 160 participants) plus 1,254 subjects from 6 global collaborators. The repertoires were made available in a free public database intended to serve as a resource for research on the immune response to SARS-CoV-2. Deeply sampled blood TCRbeta repertoires from subjects exposed to, actively infected with, or recovered from COVID-19 were included in the dataset. The investigation overall reported the following: The amount of clinical and demographic metadata varied by source and participant and was provided uncurated.

The junction shows trimming of 3 bases on V and 3 bases on J, plus 13 bases between the germline ends. The CDR3, from cysteine to phenylalanine, totals 15 residues. The kept DNA is CDR3 alone, 45 bases in frame from the first base. The germline V gene specifies SNHLY as CDR1 and FYNNEI as CDR2. To note about this clone: It has no known antigen specificity. Per-nucleotide qualities are absent, and no much larger clonotype sits a single base away.

Each collaborating institution followed its own protocols to collect whole blood in K2EDTA tubes. Collaborator samples were shipped for TCRbeta analysis as frozen whole blood, isolated PBMCs, or DNA extracted from either sample type. The immunoSEQ Assay, a bias-controlled multiplex PCR, was used to amplify TCRbeta CDR3 regions from genomic DNA. The study's processing was this. Within the assay, amplification of reference gene primers was used to estimate how many nucleated cells each sample contained. Sequence reads were collapsed and filtered to measure the absolute abundance of every unique TCRbeta CDR3 rearrangement. For each sample, productive Simpson clonality was calculated as the square root of Simpson's diversity index over productive rearrangements. TCRdb re-hosts the immuneACCESS table, in-frame sequences only. Its copies lack some clones; in the studies checked, an unresolved V gene accounts for under half of them, and the cause for the rest is not known. The V and J calls and clone size come from that table; D and trimming were worked out from the DNA. The sample has about 55,000 clones on record, 90% of them singletons. The biggest ten clones account for 16% of the sample.

This sequence originates from a man older than 75 with acute or convalescent COVID-19. The sequenced material came from peripheral blood. The receptor chain draws on TRBV2 and TRBJ2-3; the D gene is possibly TRBD2, with 6 bases matching. The DNA sequence is TGTGCCAGCAGTGAGCCCGGGGGATCTACAGATACGCAGTATTTT. This is translated as CASSEPGGSTDTQYF.